This T cell receptor (beta chain) was found in a study of blood T cells in healthy people across ages. A few counts support this clonotype. No fewer than 5.5 micrograms of total RNA were isolated from every sample. The authors ran a second PCR of roughly 6 to 11 cycles using a sample-barcoded 5' primer and a J-beta primer mix. TCRdb ran MiXCR on the 5' RACE reads and lists one entry per CDR3 protein. This sample carries about 1.1 million distinct CDR3 sequences, around two fifths of them seen once, and the ten largest clones take roughly 13%. Germline-derived CDR1 and CDR2 are SGHRS and YFSETQ. This CDR3 has 15 amino acids. V was trimmed by 0 bases and J by 5 bases, leaving 13 bases between them.

The rearrangement links TRBV5-1 to TRBJ2-3, with D unclear. The clonotype was recovered from a man aged 18-30 years in good health. Sequencing input: blood. CDR3 bases: TGCGCCAGCAGCTTGGCCTCTCAAAGGGTAGATACGCAGTATTTT. As protein: CASSLASQRVDTQYF.